A single TCR beta chain is shown here with its context. Its cognate antigen is unknown. These data are taken from a study of T cell responses to AZD1222 COVID-19 vaccine. Study conclusions and caveats: CD4 TCRs linked to vaccination spanned spike, dominating at 160-218 and 743-854. Clonal diversity was possibly underestimated, and white British individuals and females predominated among donors.

CDR3 length equals 13 residues. CDR1 KGHDR and CDR2 SFDVKD come from the germline V gene. Trimming removed 4 bases from V and 13 bases from J; junction bases left unmatched: 9. The protocol was immunoSEQ multiplex PCR, while the TCRdb copy is restricted to in-frame clones and leaves out a portion. The table shows about 150,000 clones, with around nine tenths occurring only once. V and J are TRBV24-1 and TRBJ1-1, with 9 bases aligning to TRBD1. Sequencing used peripheral blood, obtained on day 0 of AZD1222 vaccination. The sequence was collected from an adult in good health. DNA for the CDR3: TGTGCCACCAGTGACCGACCGGGACAGGGTTATTTCTTT. Protein product: CATSDRPGQGYFF.